Below are 4 T cell receptor beta chains sequenced from a single sample in a study of spatial heterogeneity in lung cancer. Stated time point: sample taken at primary tumor resection. TCRdb reprocessed the 5' RACE reads with MiXCR, giving one entry per CDR3 protein. The sample lists approximately 130 distinct CDR3 sequences, 35% to 45% occurring once. The sequenced sample was normal lung tissue next to the tumor, obtained at surgery. These receptors all come from a female donor with early-stage non-small cell lung cancer.

There are a few counts of this clonotype. A library prepared for alpha chains yielded this beta chain as an off-target read; its size is of little meaning. The V gene is TRBV20-1, the J gene TRBJ2-1, with a possible D match to TRBD2 (5 bases). CDR1 is DFQATT, CDR2 SNEGSKA, per germline (reference sequence). The CDR3 loop spans 11 amino acids. Trimming cost V 8 bases and J 9 bases, with 14 bases left between them. For the CDR3, the DNA is TGCAGTAAGGTAGCGCTCGGTGAGCAGTTCTTC. It codes for CSKVALGEQFF.

About this clonotype: The library was designed around alpha chains, so this beta chain is a stray read whose abundance carries little weight. The rearrangement joins TRBV11-1 to TRBJ2-2; D may be TRBD2 (5 bases). CDR1 and CDR2 (germline): SGHAT, FQDESV (reference sequence). This CDR3 has 13 amino acids. Trimming pared 5 bases from V and 5 bases from J, leaving 9 bases between. The CDR3 DNA sequence: TGTGCCAGCAGCCGAGGGCCAACCGGGGAGCTGTTTTTT. Its translation: CASSRGPTGELFF. Combining the CDR3 with reference TRBV11-1 and TRBJ2-2 gives the whole variable domain EAEVAQSPRYKITEKSQAVAFWCDPISGHATLYWYRQILGQGPELLVQFQDESVVDDSQLPKDRFSAERLKGVDSTLKIQPAELGDSAMYLCASSRGPTGELFFGEGSRLTVL.

This clonotype was recorded once. As an off-target read in a library built for alpha chains, this beta chain has a frequency of little significance. The CDR3 here is CASRQGIKVYGYTF. In DNA, the CDR3 is TGTGCCAGCAGGCAAGGGATAAAAGTCTATGGCTACACCTTC. V and J are TRBV28 and TRBJ1-2; D uncertain. With 6 bases removed from V and 4 bases from J, the gap between germline ends came to 15 bases. The CDR3 length is 14 residues. Germline loops: CDR1 MDHEN, CDR2 SYDVKM.

For this clonotype: This beta chain slipped into a library made for alpha chains as a stray read, so its size is not meaningful. The chain combines TRBV5-1 with TRBJ1-2, with D possibly matching TRBD1 (5 bases). CDR3 length equals 14 residues. In germline, CDR1 is SGHRS, CDR2 YFSETQ. Trimming removed 3 bases at V and 4 bases at J, with 13 bases between. CDR3 coding DNA: TGCGCCAGCAGCTCTGGACATGACTTCTATGGCTACACCTTC. Encoded protein: CASSSGHDFYGYTF.